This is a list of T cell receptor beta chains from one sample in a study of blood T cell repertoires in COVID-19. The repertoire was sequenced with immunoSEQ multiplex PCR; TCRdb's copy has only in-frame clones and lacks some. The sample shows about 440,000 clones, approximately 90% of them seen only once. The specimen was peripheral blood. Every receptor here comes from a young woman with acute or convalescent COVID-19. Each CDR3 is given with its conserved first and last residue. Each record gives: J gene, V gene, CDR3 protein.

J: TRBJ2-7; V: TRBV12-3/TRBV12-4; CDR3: CASSSAAGDEQYF
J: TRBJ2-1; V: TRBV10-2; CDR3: CASLRDRAYNEQFF
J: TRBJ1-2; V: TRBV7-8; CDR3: CASSQTPGQRPGYTF
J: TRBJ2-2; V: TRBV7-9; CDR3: CASSLALAWKLANTGELFF
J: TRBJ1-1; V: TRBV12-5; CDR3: CASGPGTGGNTEAFF
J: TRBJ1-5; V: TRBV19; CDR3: CASSTHEGARNQPQHF
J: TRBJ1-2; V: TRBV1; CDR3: CTSRRGGLYGYTF
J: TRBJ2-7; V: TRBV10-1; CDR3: CASSDYGGEQYF
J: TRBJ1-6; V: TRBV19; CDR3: CASSISRGSPLHF
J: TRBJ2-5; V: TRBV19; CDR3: CASSPSGGETQYF
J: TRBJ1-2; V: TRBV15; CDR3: CATSLARRTGDSYGYTF
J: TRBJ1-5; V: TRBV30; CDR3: CAWSSGNSNQPQHF
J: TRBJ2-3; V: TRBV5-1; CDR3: CASREDPGLVLDTQYF
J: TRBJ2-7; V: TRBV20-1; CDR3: CSASVAAGGNLGEQYF
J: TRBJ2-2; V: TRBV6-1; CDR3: CASSEMRQGFRAGELFF
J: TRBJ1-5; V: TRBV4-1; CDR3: CASSLRTGTDNQPQHF
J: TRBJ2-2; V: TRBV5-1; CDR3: CASSLVEGPSNTGELFF
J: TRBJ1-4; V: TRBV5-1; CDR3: CASSLTDSATNEKLFF
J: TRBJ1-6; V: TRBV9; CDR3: CASSVGGTYNSPLHF
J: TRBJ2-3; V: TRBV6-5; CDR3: CASSSGQRSTDTQYF
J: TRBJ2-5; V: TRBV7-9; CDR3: CASSSADYRGETQYF
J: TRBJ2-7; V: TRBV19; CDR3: CASSIRRQGYEQYF
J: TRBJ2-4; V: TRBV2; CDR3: CASHGQLAKNIQYF
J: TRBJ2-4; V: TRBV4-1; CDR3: CASSPGGKNIQYF
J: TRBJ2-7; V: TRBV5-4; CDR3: CASSPKGGLVNEQYF
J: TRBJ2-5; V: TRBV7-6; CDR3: CASSLAGSGGPETQYF
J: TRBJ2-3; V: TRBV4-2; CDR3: CASSQDRKLAGPPAEYF
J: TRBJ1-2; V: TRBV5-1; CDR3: CASSSGTGNGYTF
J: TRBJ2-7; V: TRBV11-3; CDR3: CASSAPGQGTYEQYF
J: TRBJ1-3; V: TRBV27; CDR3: CASSPDRGGNTIYF
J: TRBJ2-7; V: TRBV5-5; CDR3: CASIRTDSYEQYF
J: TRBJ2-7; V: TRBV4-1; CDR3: CASSQAQTYEQYF
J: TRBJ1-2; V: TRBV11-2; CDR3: CASSLGTRDRGNYGYTF
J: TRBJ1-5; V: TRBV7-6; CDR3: CASSLEEGVSQPQHF
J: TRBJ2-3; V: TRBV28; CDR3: CAMSKPNTDTQYF
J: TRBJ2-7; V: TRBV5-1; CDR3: CASSYRTGDYEQYF
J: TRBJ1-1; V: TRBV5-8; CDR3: CASSLGGGASTEAFF
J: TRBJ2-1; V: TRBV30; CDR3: CAWSVLNGGAGYNEQFF
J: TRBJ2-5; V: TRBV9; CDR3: CASSATTGTRGETQYF
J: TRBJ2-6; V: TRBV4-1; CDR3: CASDKTGPSGANVLTF
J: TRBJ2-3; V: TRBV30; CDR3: CACTIHPGNTDTQYF
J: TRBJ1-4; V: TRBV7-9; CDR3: CASSASVSRLFF
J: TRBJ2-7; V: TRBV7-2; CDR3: CASSPRQGGYEQYF
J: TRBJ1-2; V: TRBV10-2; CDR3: CASSDFRDNYGYTF
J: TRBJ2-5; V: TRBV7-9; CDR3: CASSPPGSGGFVETQYF
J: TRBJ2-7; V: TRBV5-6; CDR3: CASSLDRVSYEQYF
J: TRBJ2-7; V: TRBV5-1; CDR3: CASSLRDRALWEQYF
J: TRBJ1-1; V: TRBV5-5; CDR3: CASSLGQGHVADTEAFF
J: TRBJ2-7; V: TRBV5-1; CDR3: CASREISRDEQYF
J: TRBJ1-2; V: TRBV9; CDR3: CASSPKSAGTSYGYTF
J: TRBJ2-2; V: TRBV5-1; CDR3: CASSLFQNTGELFF
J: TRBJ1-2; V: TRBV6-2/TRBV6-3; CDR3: CASSYRAGGNDGYTF
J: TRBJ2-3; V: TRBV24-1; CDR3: CATSDLQGTDTQYF
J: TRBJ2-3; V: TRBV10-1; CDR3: CASSSRETDTQYF